This passage covers 25 T cell receptor beta chains from one sample sequenced in a study of blood T cell repertoires in COVID-19. The protocol was immunoSEQ multiplex PCR, while the TCRdb copy is restricted to in-frame clones and leaves out a portion. The sample lists around 70,000 clones, about 89% occurring once. Sample: peripheral blood. The receptors were sampled from a human donor in a cohort sampled during active COVID-19.

The rearrangement uses TRBV6-4 and TRBJ1-1; no clear D. The CDR3 has 13 residues. Germline V gene sequence: CDR1 MRHNA, CDR2 SNTAGT. Between the trimmed V and J ends, which lost 5 bases and 1 base, there was a span of 8 bases. The CDR3 sequence: CASSQHRNTEAFF. The CDR3 nucleotides are TGTGCCAGCAGTCAGCACAGGAACACTGAAGCTTTCTTT.

The chain couples TRBV27 to TRBJ2-2; D is possibly TRBD1 (6 bases). The CDR3 consists of 14 residues. The germline CDR1 and CDR2 sequences are MNHEY and SMNVEV (reference sequence). V was trimmed by 5 bases and J by 3 bases, leaving 10 bases between them. CDR3 sequence (DNA): TGTGCCAGCAGTCGTAACAGGGACACCGGGGAGCTGTTTTTT. Encoded protein: CASSRNRDTGELFF.

The genes are TRBV5-1 and TRBJ1-1, with D unclear. With 2 bases removed from V and 0 bases from J, the gap between germline ends came to 8 bases. The CDR3 totals 14 residues. Looked up from germline, CDR1 is SGHRS and CDR2 is YFSETQ. CDR3 loop: CASSLSVVNTEAFF. The CDR3 DNA follows: TGCGCCAGCAGCTTAAGCGTCGTGAACACTGAAGCTTTCTTT.

The V gene is TRBV9, the J gene TRBJ1-1, with unresolved D. The CDR3 is made up of 12 amino acids. With 0 bases removed from V and 7 bases from J, the gap between germline ends came to 7 bases. Per the germline V gene, CDR1 is SGDLS and CDR2 is YYNGEE. CDR3 DNA: TGTGCCAGCAGCGTAGGCTACGGTGAAGCTTTCTTT. Translated: CASSVGYGEAFF. The full variable domain, in which reference TRBV9 and TRBJ1-1 provide the parts outside the CDR3, is DSGVTQTPKHLITATGQRVTLRCSPRSGDLSVYWYQQSLDQGLQFLIQYYNGEERAKGNILERFSAQQFPDLHSELNLSSLELGDSALYFCASSVGYGEAFFGQGTRLTVV.

The rearrangement joins TRBV2 to TRBJ2-3; TRBD2 agrees at 14 bases. With 5 bases clipped from V and 6 bases from J, the junction kept 1 base outside the gene matches. The germline V gene encodes CDR1 SNHLY and CDR2 FYNNEI. There are 14 residues in the CDR3. The CDR3 here is CASSRTSGGDTQYF. The CDR3 region has the DNA TGTGCCAGCAGTCGGACTAGCGGGGGGGATACGCAGTATTTT.

This chain connects TRBV11-3 to TRBJ1-1; 7 bases line up with TRBD1. J was trimmed by 4 bases and V by 5 bases; bases with no gene match: 7. CDR3 size: 14 residues. Germline V gene sequence: CDR1 SGHNT, CDR2 YENEEA. CDR3 amino acids: CASSLQQGSTEAFF. CDR3 sequence (DNA): TGTGCCAGCAGCCTCCAACAGGGGAGCACTGAAGCTTTCTTT.

The chain combines TRBV19 with TRBJ1-1, with 7 bases lining up with TRBD1. This CDR3 comprises 15 residues. J gave up 3 bases and V 6 bases, and 10 bases lay outside the gene matches. Germline CDR1 and CDR2: LNHDA and SQIVND (reference sequence). The CDR3: CASRARGRGDTEAFF. The CDR3, as DNA: TGTGCCAGTAGGGCCCGGGGCAGGGGGGACACTGAAGCTTTCTTT. The complete variable domain, with remaining parts taken from reference TRBV19 and TRBJ1-1, reads DGGITQSPKYLFRKEGQNVTLSCEQNLNHDAMYWYRQDPGQGLRLIYYSQIVNDFQKGDIAEGYSVSREKKESFPLTVTSAQKNPTAFYLCASRARGRGDTEAFFGQGTRLTVV.

CDR3 loop: CASSLRDRGTPEAFF. The CDR3 DNA sequence: TGCGCCAGCAGCCTCCGGGACAGGGGAACCCCAGAAGCTTTCTTT. This chain links TRBV4-3 with TRBJ1-1, with TRBD1 matching over 10 bases. V was clipped by 4 bases and J by 8 bases; unmatched bases: 10. The germline CDR1 and CDR2 sequences are LGHNA and YSLEER. CDR3 length: 15 amino acids.

The genes are TRBV3-1 (or the pseudogene TRBV3-2) and TRBJ2-3; TRBD2 matches 10 bases. Germline V CDR1 and CDR2: LGHDT, YNNKEL (reference sequence). This CDR3 comprises 17 residues. The V gene end was trimmed by 2 bases and the J gene end by 5 bases; junction bases not matched to a gene: 10. CDR3 protein: CASSQRGLAGEKDTQYF. For the CDR3, the DNA is TGTGCCAGCAGCCAAAGAGGCCTAGCGGGAGAGAAAGATACGCAGTATTTT.

CDR3 bases: TGCGCCAGCAGCCAAGATGCGGGGGCAGGGAGCGAAGAAGCTTTCTTT. Encoded protein: CASSQDAGAGSEEAFF. The V and J genes are TRBV4-3 and TRBJ1-1; maybe TRBD1 (6 bases). Deletions cut 0 bases from V and 8 bases from J, with 19 bases between. CDR1 is LGHNA, CDR2 YSLEER, per germline. This CDR3 has 16 residues.

The rearrangement uses TRBV5-1 and TRBJ2-3; D unresolved. V lost 7 bases and J 6 bases, leaving 9 bases between the germline ends. CDR1 is SGHRS and CDR2 is YFSETQ in the germline V gene. The CDR3 has 11 amino acids. The CDR3 sequence: CASSSLDTQYF. Here the CDR3 DNA reads TGCGCCAGCTCTTCTTTGGATACGCAGTATTTT. The full variable domain, with the rest looked up from reference TRBV5-1 and TRBJ2-3, is KAGVTQTPRYLIKTRGQQVTLSCSPISGHRSVSWYQQTPGQGLQFLFEYFSETQRNKGNFPGRFSGRQFSNSRSEMNVSTLELGDSALYLCASSSLDTQYFGPGTRLTVL.

CDR3 region: CASSSSGYYEQYF. The CDR3, as DNA: TGTGCCAGCAGTTCCAGCGGGTACTACGAGCAGTACTTC. This sequence joins TRBV27 and TRBJ2-7; possible D gene TRBD2, 6 bases. The CDR3 is made up of 13 amino acids. CDR1 MNHEY and CDR2 SMNVEV come from the germline V gene (reference sequence). V lost 4 bases and J lost 3, with 10 bases in between.

V usage is TRBV7-3 and J usage is TRBJ1-1; 7 nucleotides line up with TRBD1. The CDR3 sequence is 14 residues long. Germline V lookup: CDR1 SGHTA, CDR2 FQGTGA. The V gene end was trimmed by 5 bases and the J gene end by 8 bases; junction bases not matched to a gene: 11. The CDR3 sequence: CASSLDGTALEAFF. The CDR3 bases are TGTGCCAGCAGCCTAGACGGGACAGCCCTCGAAGCTTTCTTT.

The rearrangement joins TRBV19 to TRBJ2-5; 9 bases line up with TRBD1. V lost 3 bases, J lost 7 bases, and 6 bases stayed unmatched. The germline gives CDR1 LNHDA, CDR2 SQIVND (reference sequence). The CDR3 is 14 residues long. The CDR3 sequence is CASSITGGAGTQYF. DNA for the CDR3: TGTGCCAGTAGTATTACAGGGGGCGCAGGGACCCAGTACTTC. The whole variable domain, remainder taken from reference TRBV19 and TRBJ2-5, is DGGITQSPKYLFRKEGQNVTLSCEQNLNHDAMYWYRQDPGQGLRLIYYSQIVNDFQKGDIAEGYSVSREKKESFPLTVTSAQKNPTAFYLCASSITGGAGTQYFGPGTRLLVL.

The CDR3 nucleotides are TGCGCCAGCAGCCCAACAGGGGGCATGTTCGATGAGCAGTTCTTC. Protein sequence: CASSPTGGMFDEQFF. This chain joins TRBV5-1 and TRBJ2-1, with 9 bases aligning to TRBD1. Trimming removed 4 bases from V and 8 bases from J; junction bases left unmatched: 10. This CDR3 spans 15 amino acids. CDR1 and CDR2 (germline): SGHRS, YFSETQ.

This clone was observed once. The gene calls are TRBV7-9 and TRBJ1-1, with TRBD1 matching over 10 bases. CDR1 and CDR2 (germline): SEHNR, FQNEAQ (reference sequence). This CDR3 spans 16 amino acids. Trimming cost V 1 base and J 7 bases; bases outside gene matches: 9. The CDR3 sequence: CASSLGDRGFGNEAFF. In DNA, the CDR3 is TGTGCCAGCAGCTTAGGGGACAGGGGATTCGGGAATGAAGCTTTCTTT. The entire variable domain, with the rest obtained from reference TRBV7-9 and TRBJ1-1, is as follows: DTGVSQNPRHKITKRGQNVTFRCDPISEHNRLYWYRQTLGQGPEFLTYFQNEAQLEKSRLLSDRFSAERPKGSFSTLEIQRTEQGDSAMYLCASSLGDRGFGNEAFFGQGTRLTVV.

This chain uses TRBV28 with TRBJ2-2, with D hard to call. With 3 bases removed from V and 4 bases from J, the gap between germline ends came to 6 bases. The germline V gene has CDR1 MDHEN and CDR2 SYDVKM. The CDR3 extends over 13 amino acids. The CDR3 reads CASSLGSTGELFF. The DNA of the CDR3 is TGTGCCAGCAGTTTGGGCTCCACCGGGGAGCTGTTTTTT.

This clone was seen more than once but under ten times. The chain employs TRBV3-1 (or the pseudogene TRBV3-2) and TRBJ2-7; the match to TRBD2 covers 7 bases. Germline assignment: CDR1 LGHDT and CDR2 YNNKEL (reference sequence). The CDR3 length is 16 residues. The trim removed 4 bases at V and 3 bases at J, leaving 12 bases unmatched. CDR3 bases: TGTGCCAGCAGCCGCGCACAAAAGACTAGCCACTACGAGCAGTACTTC. Amino acid sequence: CASSRAQKTSHYEQYF.

The chain carries TRBV4-3 and TRBJ1-1; 8 nucleotides line up with TRBD1. The J segment lost 5 bases and the V segment lost 0 bases, leaving 14 bases of the junction unmatched. The V gene's germline CDR1 is LGHNA and CDR2 YSLEER. The CDR3 runs 18 residues. Written as DNA, the CDR3 is TGCGCCAGCAGCCAAGATCTGGGCAGGGGGCGCGAAGGGACTGAAGCTTTCTTT. It codes for CASSQDLGRGREGTEAFF.

The chain joins TRBV24-1 to TRBJ2-5, with TRBD2 matching over 8 bases. This CDR3 has 14 amino acids. Germline V gene data show CDR1 as KGHDR and CDR2 as SFDVKD. V gave up 7 bases and J gave up 1 base; unmatched junction bases: 4. This CDR3 is CATSPGGPQETQYF. In DNA form, the CDR3 reads TGTGCCACCAGCCCGGGAGGGCCCCAAGAGACCCAGTACTTC.

The rearrangement joins TRBV28 to TRBJ1-6, with TRBD1 identical over 7 bases. The CDR3 consists of 14 residues. Per germline, CDR1 MDHEN and CDR2 SYDVKM. The V and J ends lost 7 bases and 8 bases, in that order; junction bases with no gene match: 8. In DNA, the CDR3 is TGTGCCAGCAAGGGGGCGGGGTTCGATTCACCCCTCCACTTT. It yields the protein CASKGAGFDSPLHF.

V is TRBV27 and J is TRBJ2-5; D may be TRBD2 (5 bases). V was cut by 4 bases and J by 2 bases, with 11 bases left in between. The CDR3 covers 14 residues. Germline values: CDR1 MNHEY, CDR2 SMNVEV (reference sequence). The CDR3 spells CASSSLGEQETQYF. The DNA for the CDR3 is TGTGCCAGCAGTTCCCTGGGAGAACAAGAGACCCAGTACTTC.

V is TRBV18 and J is TRBJ2-5, with a weak D call TRBD1 (6 bases). The germline CDR1 and CDR2 sequences are KGHSH and LQKENI. The CDR3 contains 13 residues. The ends were cut back, 4 bases at V and 2 bases at J, with 8 bases in the middle. The CDR3 here is CASSLGQQETQYF. CDR3 bases: TGTGCCAGCTCACTCGGACAGCAAGAGACCCAGTACTTC.

V gene TRBV29-1 combines with J gene TRBJ2-7; weak D call: TRBD1 (6 bases). The CDR3 is 11 amino acids. Germline CDR1 reads SQVTM; CDR2 reads ANQGSEA. Trimming cost V 4 bases and J 2 bases, with 6 bases left between them. CDR3: CSVGQAYEQYF. DNA for the CDR3: TGCAGCGTTGGACAGGCCTACGAGCAGTACTTC.

The chain's CDR3 is CASSLGAGLAHNEQFF. For the CDR3, the DNA is TGTGCCAGCAGCTTGGGAGCGGGACTCGCCCACAATGAGCAGTTCTTC. This rearrangement joins TRBV7-9 to TRBJ2-1, with 7 positions matching TRBD2. Germline assignment: CDR1 SEHNR and CDR2 FQNEAQ (reference sequence). V lost 3 bases, J lost 5 bases, and 10 bases stayed unmatched. The length of the CDR3 is 16 residues.